The 8 T cell receptor beta chains below come from one sample, sequenced in a study of shared clonotypes between healthy human individuals. The repertoire was sequenced with immunoSEQ multiplex PCR; TCRdb's copy has only in-frame clones and lacks some. The sample holds approximately 1,000,000 clones, more than 75% seen once. The specimen was memory CD4+ T cells from PBMCs. The subset denotes: CD45RA-negative fraction. Every receptor here comes from a young man in good health. Some clones in this sample may be carry-over from other donors' samples.

This clone was recorded only once. The chain has TRBV10-2 and TRBJ2-5, with 7 bases matching TRBD2. V gave up 4 bases and J gave up 2 bases; unmatched junction bases: 7. Germline values: CDR1 WSHSY, CDR2 SAAADI. The CDR3 is 15 amino acids. The CDR3 DNA sequence: TGCGCCAGCAGTGCCGGACTAGGCAATCAAGAGACCCAGTACTTC. This codes for CASSAGLGNQETQYF.

The chain employs TRBV7-9 and TRBJ2-3; D is possibly TRBD2 (5 bases). Trimming took off 1 base at V and 0 bases at J, with 11 bases between the two ends. Germline CDR1 and CDR2: SEHNR and FQNEAQ (reference sequence). The CDR3 is 16 amino acids. In DNA form, the CDR3 reads TGTGCCAGCAGCTTAGTCGTGACGGGAAGCACAGATACGCAGTATTTT. Its translation: CASSLVVTGSTDTQYF.

The gene calls are TRBV4-2 and TRBJ2-1; 10 nucleotides align to TRBD2. CDR1 LGHNA and CDR2 YNFKEQ come from the germline V gene. Losses at the gene ends were 1 base for V and 5 bases for J; bases not matched to a gene: 5. CDR3 size: 16 residues. The CDR3 DNA reads as TGTGCCAGCAGCCAAGGAGGGACTAGCGAAGACAATGAGCAGTTCTTC. Amino acid sequence: CASSQGGTSEDNEQFF.

The genes are TRBV18 and TRBJ2-3; 7 nucleotides match TRBD1. V dropped 5 bases and J dropped 2; count of bases not matched to a gene: 7. The CDR3 contains 15 residues. From germline, CDR1 is KGHSH and CDR2 LQKENI. The CDR3 protein is CASSTGQIPTDTQYF. CDR3 bases: TGTGCCAGCTCAACGGGACAGATCCCCACAGATACGCAGTATTTT.

The chain joins TRBV6-5 to TRBJ2-1, with 11 positions matching TRBD2. V lost 0 bases to trimming and J lost 8 bases; unmatched junction nucleotides: 3. Germline V lookup: CDR1 MNHEY, CDR2 SVGAGI. This CDR3 is 15 amino acids long. The CDR3 DNA follows: TGTGCCAGCAGTTACTCGCTAGCGGGGGGCGATGAGCAGTTCTTC. Its translation is CASSYSLAGGDEQFF.

The genes are TRBV5-4 and TRBJ1-2; no reliable D call. The CDR3 loop spans 15 amino acids. Germline V lookup: CDR1 SGHNT, CDR2 YYREEE (reference sequence). Trimming shortened V by 4 bases and J by 5 bases, and 18 bases separated the two germline ends. The DNA of the CDR3 is TGTGCCAGCAGCCCGAGGGCGGAGCCATTATATGGCTACACCTTC. It specifies CASSPRAEPLYGYTF. Full variable domain (outside the CDR3, taken from reference TRBV5-4 and TRBJ1-2): ETGVTQSPTHLIKTRGQQVTLRCSSQSGHNTVSWYQQALGQGPQFIFQYYREEENGRGNFPPRFSGLQFPNYSSELNVNALELDDSALYLCASSPRAEPLYGYTFGSGTRLTVV.

This clone was seen a handful of times. The chain links TRBV11-2 to TRBJ1-6; TRBD1 matches 8 bases. Germline assignment: CDR1 SGHAT and CDR2 FQNNGV. There are 14 residues in the CDR3. Trimming took 4 bases from V and 7 from J; bases not matched to a gene: 3. The CDR3 DNA reads as TGTGCCAGCAGCTGGACAGGGAGGAATTCACCCCTCCACTTT. Translating gives CASSWTGRNSPLHF.

This clone was detected only once. The chain uses TRBV5-1 and TRBJ2-1, with TRBD2 matching 12 bases. The CDR3 runs to 16 residues. Germline assignment: CDR1 SGHRS and CDR2 YFSETQ. Trimming cost V 4 bases and J 5 bases; bases outside gene matches: 7. CDR3 coding DNA: TGCGCCAGCAGCGCAAGACTAGCGGGAGTTAACAATGAGCAGTTCTTC. Translation gives CASSARLAGVNNEQFF.